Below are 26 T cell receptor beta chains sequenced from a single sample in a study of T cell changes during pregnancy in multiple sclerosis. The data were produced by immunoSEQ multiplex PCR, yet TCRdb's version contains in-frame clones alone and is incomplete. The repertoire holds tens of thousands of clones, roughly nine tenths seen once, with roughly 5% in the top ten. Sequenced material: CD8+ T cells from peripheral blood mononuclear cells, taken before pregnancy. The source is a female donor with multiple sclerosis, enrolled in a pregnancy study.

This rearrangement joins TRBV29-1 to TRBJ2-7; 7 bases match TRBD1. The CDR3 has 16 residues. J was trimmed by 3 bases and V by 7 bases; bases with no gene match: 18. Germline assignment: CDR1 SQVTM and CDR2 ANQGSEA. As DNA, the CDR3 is TGCAGCGCATCAACAGGGGCTCTAGGGCCGTACTACGAGCAGTACTTC. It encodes CSASTGALGPYYEQYF.

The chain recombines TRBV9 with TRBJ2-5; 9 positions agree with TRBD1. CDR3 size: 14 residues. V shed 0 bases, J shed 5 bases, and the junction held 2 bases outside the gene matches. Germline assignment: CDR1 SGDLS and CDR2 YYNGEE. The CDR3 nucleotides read TGTGCCAGCAGCGTAGGGGACAGGGCTGAGACCCAGTACTTC. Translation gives CASSVGDRAETQYF.

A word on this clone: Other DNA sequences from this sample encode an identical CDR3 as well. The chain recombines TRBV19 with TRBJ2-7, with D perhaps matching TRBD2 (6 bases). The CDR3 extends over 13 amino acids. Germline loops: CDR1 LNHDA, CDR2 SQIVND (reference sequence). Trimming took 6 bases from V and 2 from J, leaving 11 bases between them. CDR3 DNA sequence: TGTGCCAGTAGCCCTGGGACTGCCTACGAGCAGTACTTC. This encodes CASSPGTAYEQYF.

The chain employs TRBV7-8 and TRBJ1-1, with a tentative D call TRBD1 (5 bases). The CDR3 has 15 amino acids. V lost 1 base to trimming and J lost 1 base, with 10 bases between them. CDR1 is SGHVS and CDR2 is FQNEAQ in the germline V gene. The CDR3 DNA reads TGTGCCAGCAGCTTAGGGCCAGGGCCGAACACTGAAGCTTTCTTT. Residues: CASSLGPGPNTEAFF.

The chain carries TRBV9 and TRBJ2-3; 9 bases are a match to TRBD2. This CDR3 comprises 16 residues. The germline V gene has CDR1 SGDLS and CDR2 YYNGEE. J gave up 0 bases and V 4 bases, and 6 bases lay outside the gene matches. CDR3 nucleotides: TGTGCCAGCAGCCCCCGACTAGCGGCTAGCACAGATACGCAGTATTTT. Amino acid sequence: CASSPRLAASTDTQYF.

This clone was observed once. As DNA, the CDR3 is TGTGCCACCAGCCGACTAGGAGAGCAGTTCTTC. Translating gives CATSRLGEQFF. V usage is TRBV15 and J usage is TRBJ2-1; D might be TRBD2 (6 bases). Trimming cost V 5 bases and J 10 bases, with 9 bases left between them. The CDR3 sequence is 11 residues long. CDR1 is LNHNV, CDR2 YYDKDF, per germline (reference sequence). Drawing the rest from reference TRBV15 and TRBJ2-1, the complete variable domain is DAMVIQNPRYQVTQFGKPVTLSCSQTLNHNVMYWYQQKSSQAPKLLFHYYDKDFNNEADTPDNFQSRRPNTSFCFLDIRSPGLGDTAMYLCATSRLGEQFFGPGTRLTVL.

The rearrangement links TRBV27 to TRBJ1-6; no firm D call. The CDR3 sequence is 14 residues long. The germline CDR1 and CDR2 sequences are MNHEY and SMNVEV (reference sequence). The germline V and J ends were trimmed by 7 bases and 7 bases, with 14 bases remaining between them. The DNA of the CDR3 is TGTGCCAGCATGCCCGCGGGCGGGAATTCACCCCTCCACTTT. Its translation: CASMPAGGNSPLHF.

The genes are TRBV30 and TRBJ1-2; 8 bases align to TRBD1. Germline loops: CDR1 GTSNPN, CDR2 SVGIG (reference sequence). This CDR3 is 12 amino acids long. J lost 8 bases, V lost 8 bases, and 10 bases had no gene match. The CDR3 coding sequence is TGTGCCGCGCCGGACAGGGTTGGGGGCTACACCTTC. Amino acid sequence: CAAPDRVGGYTF.

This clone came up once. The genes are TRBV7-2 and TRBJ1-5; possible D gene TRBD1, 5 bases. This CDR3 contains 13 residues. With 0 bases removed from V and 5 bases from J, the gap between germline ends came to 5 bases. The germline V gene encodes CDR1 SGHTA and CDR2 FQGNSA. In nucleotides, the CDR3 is TGTGCCAGCAGCTTAGCCAGGGATCAGCCCCAGCATTTT. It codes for CASSLARDQPQHF.

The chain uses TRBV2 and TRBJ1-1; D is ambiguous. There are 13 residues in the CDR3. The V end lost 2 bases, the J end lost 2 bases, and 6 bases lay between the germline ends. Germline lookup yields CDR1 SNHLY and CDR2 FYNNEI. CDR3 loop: CASSEYRNTEAFF. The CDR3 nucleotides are TGTGCCAGCAGTGAATACAGAAACACTGAAGCTTTCTTT.

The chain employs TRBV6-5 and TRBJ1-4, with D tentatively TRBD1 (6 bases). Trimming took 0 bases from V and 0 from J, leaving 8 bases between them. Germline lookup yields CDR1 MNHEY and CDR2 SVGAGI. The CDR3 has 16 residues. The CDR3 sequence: CASSYSGAATNEKLFF. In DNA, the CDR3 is TGTGCCAGCAGTTACTCGGGGGCCGCAACTAATGAAAAACTGTTTTTT.

CDR3 nucleotide sequence: TGTGCCAGCAGTTACCCGGGACAGATGAACACTGAAGCTTTCTTT. Translated, it gives CASSYPGQMNTEAFF. The rearrangement joins TRBV6-5 to TRBJ1-1; 7 nucleotides agree with TRBD1. The CDR3 length is 15 residues. V lost 2 bases, J lost 0 bases, and 3 bases stayed unmatched. The V gene's germline CDR1 is MNHEY and CDR2 SVGAGI.

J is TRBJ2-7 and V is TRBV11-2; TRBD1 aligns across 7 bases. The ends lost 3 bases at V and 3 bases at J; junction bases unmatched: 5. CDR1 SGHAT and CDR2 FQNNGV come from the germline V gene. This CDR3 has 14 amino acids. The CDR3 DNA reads TGTGCCAGCAGCTTTAGAACAGGGGACTACGAGCAGTACTTC. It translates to CASSFRTGDYEQYF.

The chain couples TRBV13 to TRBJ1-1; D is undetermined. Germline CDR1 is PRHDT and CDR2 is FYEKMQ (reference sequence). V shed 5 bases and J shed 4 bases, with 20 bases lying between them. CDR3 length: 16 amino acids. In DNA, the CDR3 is TGTGCCAGCAGCCAAGTGGTCGGGGAAGGAGGCACTGAAGCTTTCTTT. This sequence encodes CASSQVVGEGGTEAFF.

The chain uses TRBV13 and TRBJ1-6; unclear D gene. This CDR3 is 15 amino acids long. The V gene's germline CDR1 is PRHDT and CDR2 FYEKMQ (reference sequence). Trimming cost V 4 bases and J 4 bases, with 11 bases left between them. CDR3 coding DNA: TGTGCCAGCAGCTACCGGGAATCATATAATTCACCCCTCCACTTT. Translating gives CASSYRESYNSPLHF.

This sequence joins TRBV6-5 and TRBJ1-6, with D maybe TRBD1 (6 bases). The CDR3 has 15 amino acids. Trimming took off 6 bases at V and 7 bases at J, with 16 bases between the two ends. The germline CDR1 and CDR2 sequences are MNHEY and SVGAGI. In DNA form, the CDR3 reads TGTGCCAGCAGACCCGTGGACAGTAGAAATTCACCCCTCCACTTT. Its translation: CASRPVDSRNSPLHF.

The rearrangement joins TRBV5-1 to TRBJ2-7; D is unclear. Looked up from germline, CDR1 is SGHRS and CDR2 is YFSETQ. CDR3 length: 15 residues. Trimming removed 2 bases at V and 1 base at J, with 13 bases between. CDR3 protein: CASSFNRIGSYEQYF. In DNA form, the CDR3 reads TGCGCCAGCAGCTTTAACAGAATTGGATCCTACGAGCAGTACTTC.

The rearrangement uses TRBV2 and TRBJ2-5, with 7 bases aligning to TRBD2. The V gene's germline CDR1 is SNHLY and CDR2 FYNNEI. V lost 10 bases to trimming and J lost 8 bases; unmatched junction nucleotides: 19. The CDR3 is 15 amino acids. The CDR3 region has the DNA TGTGCCAATCGGGTCGAGGGACTACCCAAGAGAACCCAGTACTTC. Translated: CANRVEGLPKRTQYF.

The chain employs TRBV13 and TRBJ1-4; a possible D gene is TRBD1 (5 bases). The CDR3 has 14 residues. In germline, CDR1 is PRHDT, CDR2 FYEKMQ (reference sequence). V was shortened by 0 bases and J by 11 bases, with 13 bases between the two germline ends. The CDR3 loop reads CASSLGRQGGKLFF. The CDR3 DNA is TGTGCCAGCAGCTTAGGCAGGCAGGGAGGTAAACTGTTTTTT. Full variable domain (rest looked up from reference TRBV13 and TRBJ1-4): AAGVIQSPRHLIKEKRETATLKCYPIPRHDTVYWYQQGPGQDPQFLISFYEKMQSDKGSIPDRFSAQQFSDYHSELNMSSLELGDSALYFCASSLGRQGGKLFFGSGTQLSVL.

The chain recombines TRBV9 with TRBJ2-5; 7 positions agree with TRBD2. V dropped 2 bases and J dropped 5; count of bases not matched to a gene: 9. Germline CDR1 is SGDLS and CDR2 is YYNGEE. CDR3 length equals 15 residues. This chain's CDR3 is CASSVLAGRGETQYF. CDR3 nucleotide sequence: TGTGCCAGCAGCGTTCTGGCGGGGCGGGGGGAGACCCAGTACTTC.

The CDR3 here is CASKGGGVQETQYF. Here the CDR3 DNA reads TGTGCCAGCAAGGGCGGGGGTGTACAAGAGACCCAGTACTTC. The rearrangement uses TRBV7-9 and TRBJ2-5, with 7 bases lining up with TRBD2. Germline values: CDR1 SEHNR, CDR2 FQNEAQ (reference sequence). After removal of 7 bases from V and 2 bases from J, the junction contained 7 bases not matched to a gene. The CDR3 is 14 amino acids.

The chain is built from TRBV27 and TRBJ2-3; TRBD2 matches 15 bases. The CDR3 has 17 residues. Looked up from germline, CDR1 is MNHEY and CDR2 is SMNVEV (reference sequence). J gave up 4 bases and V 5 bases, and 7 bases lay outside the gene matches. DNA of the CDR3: TGTGCCAGCAGTATAAGGACTAGCGGGGGGGCGTCAGATACGCAGTATTTT. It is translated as CASSIRTSGGASDTQYF.

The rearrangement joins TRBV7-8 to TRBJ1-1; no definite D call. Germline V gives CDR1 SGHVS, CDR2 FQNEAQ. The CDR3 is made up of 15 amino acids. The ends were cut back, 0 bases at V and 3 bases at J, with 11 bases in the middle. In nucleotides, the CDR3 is TGTGCCAGCAGCTTAGCGTCTGAGGGCGACACTGAAGCTTTCTTT. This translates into CASSLASEGDTEAFF. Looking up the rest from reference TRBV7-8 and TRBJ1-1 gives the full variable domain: GAGVSQSPRYKVAKRGQDVALRCDPISGHVSLFWYQQALGQGPEFLTYFQNEAQLDKSGLPSDRFFAERPEGSVSTLKIQRTQQEDSAVYLCASSLASEGDTEAFFGQGTRLTVV.

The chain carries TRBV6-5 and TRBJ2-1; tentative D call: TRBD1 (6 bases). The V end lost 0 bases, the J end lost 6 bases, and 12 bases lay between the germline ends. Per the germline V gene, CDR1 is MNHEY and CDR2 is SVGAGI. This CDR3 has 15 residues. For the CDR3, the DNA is TGTGCCAGCAGTTACTCGGACAGTGGCCCCAATGAGCAGTTCTTC. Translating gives CASSYSDSGPNEQFF.

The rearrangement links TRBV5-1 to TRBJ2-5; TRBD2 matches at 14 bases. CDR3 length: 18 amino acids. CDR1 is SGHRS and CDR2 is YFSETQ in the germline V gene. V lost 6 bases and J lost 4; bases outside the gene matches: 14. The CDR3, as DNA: TGCGCCAGCACATTCGCGGGACTAGCGGGGGACCTAGGAGAGACCCAGTACTTC. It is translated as CASTFAGLAGDLGETQYF. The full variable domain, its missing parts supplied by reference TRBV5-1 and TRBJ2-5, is KAGVTQTPRYLIKTRGQQVTLSCSPISGHRSVSWYQQTPGQGLQFLFEYFSETQRNKGNFPGRFSGRQFSNSRSEMNVSTLELGDSALYLCASTFAGLAGDLGETQYFGPGTRLLVL.

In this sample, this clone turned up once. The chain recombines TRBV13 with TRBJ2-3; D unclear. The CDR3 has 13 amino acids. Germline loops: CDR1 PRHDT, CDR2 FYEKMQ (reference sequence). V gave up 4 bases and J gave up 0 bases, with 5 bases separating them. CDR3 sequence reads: CASSSLSTDTQYF. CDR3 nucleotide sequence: TGTGCCAGCAGCTCACTTAGCACAGATACGCAGTATTTT.